Shown below are 25 T cell receptor beta chains from a single sample sequenced in a study of blood T cells in healthy people across ages. Through a sample-barcoded 5' primer and a J-beta primer mix, a second PCR was run for roughly 6 to 12 cycles. TCRdb called the 5' RACE reads again in MiXCR, with one record for every CDR3 protein. The sample has about 640,000 distinct CDR3 sequences, roughly three fifths seen once. The sequenced sample was blood. These receptors were taken from a man in his fifties or sixties in good health.

This clonotype has a handful of counts. J is TRBJ2-7 and V is TRBV7-9; D is ambiguous. There are 11 residues in the CDR3. The V gene's germline CDR1 is SEHNR and CDR2 FQNEAQ (reference sequence). V lost 11 bases and J lost 3, with 11 bases in between. The CDR3 DNA reads TGTGCCGTCGAAGGGTTCTACGAGCAGTACTTC. Amino acid sequence: CAVEGFYEQYF.

The chain is built from TRBV6-6 and TRBJ1-1; TRBD1 might be the D (5 bases). The CDR3 is 14 residues long. Trimming shortened V by 6 bases and J by 1 base, and 12 bases separated the two germline ends. Germline CDR1 is MNHNY and CDR2 is SVGAGI (reference sequence). CDR3 region: CASRRGTANTEAFF. The CDR3 region has the DNA TGTGCCAGCAGGCGGGGGACCGCGAACACTGAAGCTTTCTTT.

This chain connects TRBV4-2 to TRBJ2-2; 10 bases are shared with TRBD2. The CDR3 runs 19 residues. Losses at the gene ends were 1 base for V and 2 bases for J; bases not matched to a gene: 10. Germline values: CDR1 LGHNA, CDR2 YNFKEQ. The CDR3 here is CASSQGESSGSLNTGELFF. The CDR3 DNA reads TGTGCCAGCAGCCAAGGAGAGTCTAGCGGGAGCCTTAACACCGGGGAGCTGTTTTTT.

About this clonotype itself: Possible read error: a much larger clone is one base away. This chain connects TRBV6-1 to TRBJ2-5, with TRBD1 identical over 7 bases. CDR1 is MNHNS and CDR2 is SASEGT in the germline V gene. The V and J ends lost 5 bases and 9 bases, in that order; junction bases with no gene match: 12. This CDR3 is built from 14 residues. Written as DNA, the CDR3 is TGTGCCAGCAGTCGCCACGGACAGGAAGGGGCCCAGTACTTC. As protein: CASSRHGQEGAQYF.

The chain uses TRBV4-1 and TRBJ2-1, with 7 bases fitting TRBD2. V gave up 2 bases and J gave up 13 bases; unmatched junction bases: 8. This CDR3 contains 13 residues. The germline CDR1 and CDR2 sequences are MGHRA and YSYEKL. CDR3 amino acids: CASSQRGDETQFF. In DNA, the CDR3 is TGCGCCAGCAGCCAACGGGGGGATGAGACCCAGTTCTTC.

V and J are TRBV7-2 and TRBJ2-7; D possibly matches TRBD1 or TRBD2 (5 bases each). Matching the DNA end better, TRBJ2-5 makes the J call doubtful. The CDR3 is made up of 15 amino acids. CDR1 SGHTA and CDR2 FQGNSA come from the germline V gene. The CDR3 nucleotides read TGTGCCAGCAGCCAGATTAGGGCAGGGAGCGAGACCCAGTACTTC. It codes for CASSQIRAGSETQYF.

This sequence joins TRBV15 and TRBJ2-1; D not certain. Germline V gene data show CDR1 as LNHNV and CDR2 as YYDKDF (reference sequence). CDR3 size: 15 residues. V was shortened by 0 bases and J by 3 bases, with 9 bases between the two germline ends. CDR3 DNA: TGTGCCACCAGCAGAGACACGGGCAACTACAATGAGCAGTTCTTC. This translates into CATSRDTGNYNEQFF.

The gene calls are TRBV20-1 and TRBJ2-5; maybe TRBD1 (6 bases). The germline CDR1 and CDR2 sequences are DFQATT and SNEGSKA (reference sequence). Trimming removed 2 bases from V and 3 bases from J, with 10 bases in between. The CDR3 is 13 residues long. The CDR3: CSARKAGEETQYF. As DNA, the CDR3 is TGCAGTGCTAGAAAGGCAGGGGAAGAGACCCAGTACTTC.

The J gene is TRBJ1-2, the V gene TRBV5-1, with unresolved D. Trimming shortened V by 0 bases and J by 6 bases, and 12 bases separated the two germline ends. CDR1 and CDR2 from the germline V gene are SGHRS and YFSETQ. The CDR3 extends over 14 amino acids. The CDR3 here is CASSLGSPFDGYTF. The CDR3 DNA follows: TGCGCCAGCAGCTTGGGGTCCCCCTTCGATGGCTACACCTTC.

The sample holds a few counts of this clonotype. The rearrangement joins TRBV11-1 to TRBJ2-5; D is uncertain. Trimming left V 1 base short and J 2 bases short, with 11 bases between. Germline CDR1 and CDR2: SGHAT and FQDESV (reference sequence). The CDR3 runs to 15 residues. The CDR3: CASSLDGSPQETQYF. CDR3 nucleotides: TGTGCCAGCAGCTTAGACGGGTCCCCTCAAGAGACCCAGTACTTC.

A few counts support this clonotype. The chain couples TRBV12-3 or TRBV12-4 to TRBJ2-1; possibly TRBD1 or TRBD2 for D (5 bases each). The CDR3 sequence is 14 residues long. V was clipped by 6 bases and J by 0 bases, with 9 bases between them. In nucleotides, the CDR3 is TGTGCCAGCAGCCCGGGACGCTCCTACAATGAGCAGTTCTTC. It translates to CASSPGRSYNEQFF.

V gene TRBV20-1 combines with J gene TRBJ1-6; possible D gene TRBD1, 6 bases. V gave up 1 base and J gave up 8 bases, with 21 bases separating them. Germline values: CDR1 DFQATT, CDR2 SNEGSKA (reference sequence). This CDR3 contains 17 residues. The DNA for the CDR3 is TGCAGTGCTAGAGTTGCAACAGGGCTTGAGTCTGATTCACCCCTCCACTTT. It codes for CSARVATGLESDSPLHF.

This clonotype was seen more than once but under ten times. The chain links TRBV27 to TRBJ1-2; D is undetermined. Looked up from germline, CDR1 is MNHEY and CDR2 is SMNVEV (reference sequence). V was shortened by 0 bases and J by 5 bases, with 16 bases between the two germline ends. This CDR3 comprises 16 residues. As DNA, the CDR3 is TGTGCCAGCAGTTTATCCGCGATCGGCCTACCTTATGGCTACACCTTC. Its protein product is CASSLSAIGLPYGYTF.

The gene calls are TRBV5-5 and TRBJ2-5; 10 bases are shared with TRBD1. Germline-derived CDR1 and CDR2 are SGHKS and YYEKEE (reference sequence). The CDR3 extends over 14 amino acids. Trimming cost V 5 bases and J 5 bases; bases outside gene matches: 6. The CDR3 here is CASSRDRGWETQYF. The CDR3 region has the DNA TGTGCCAGCAGTCGGGACAGGGGTTGGGAGACCCAGTACTTC.

The count of this clonotype is one. This sequence joins TRBV5-1 and TRBJ2-1; D is uncertain. V was shortened by 3 bases and J by 2 bases, with 15 bases between the two germline ends. The germline V gene has CDR1 SGHRS and CDR2 YFSETQ. The CDR3 loop spans 16 amino acids. In DNA, the CDR3 is TGCGCCAGCAGCTGGGATGGGTCACTTGCCTACAATGAGCAGTTCTTC. Protein product: CASSWDGSLAYNEQFF.

This clonotype has only a few counts. The chain links TRBV5-1 to TRBJ2-1; TRBD2 aligns across 10 bases. In germline, CDR1 is SGHRS, CDR2 YFSETQ. V gave up 4 bases and J gave up 4 bases; unmatched junction bases: 8. There are 16 residues in the CDR3. CDR3 nucleotides: TGCGCCAGCAGCCCGTCGCCTAGCGGGGGTTACAATGAGCAGTTCTTC. Encoded protein: CASSPSPSGGYNEQFF.

This clonotype was seen only a few times. This chain joins TRBV10-2 and TRBJ2-1, with TRBD2 matching 8 bases. CDR1 WSHSY and CDR2 SAAADI come from the germline V gene. The CDR3 contains 16 residues. J was trimmed by 4 bases and V by 7 bases; bases with no gene match: 12. CDR3 DNA sequence: TGCGCCAGCATTAAGACCGGGACTAGGGATTACAATGAGCAGTTCTTC. It specifies CASIKTGTRDYNEQFF.

The chain is built from TRBV4-2 and TRBJ2-5; 7 nucleotides match TRBD1. CDR1 and CDR2 from the germline V gene are LGHNA and YNFKEQ. The V gene end was trimmed by 0 bases and the J gene end by 1 base; junction bases not matched to a gene: 8. The CDR3 covers 17 residues. The CDR3 DNA reads TGTGCCAGCAGCCAAGATGGACAGGTTCGGGGCCAAGAGACCCAGTACTTC. Translation gives CASSQDGQVRGQETQYF.

The chain uses TRBV28 and TRBJ2-3; 7 nucleotides align to TRBD1. V lost 6 bases and J lost 1; bases outside the gene matches: 16. The CDR3 is 18 amino acids. The germline V gene has CDR1 MDHEN and CDR2 SYDVKM. The CDR3 protein is CASRSTQPTGTGTDTQYF. Written as DNA, the CDR3 is TGTGCCAGCAGGTCAACACAACCAACCGGGACAGGCACAGATACGCAGTATTTT.

Only a few counts were recorded for this clonotype. The rearrangement links TRBV20-1 to TRBJ2-7; 14 bases agree with TRBD2. Germline assignment: CDR1 DFQATT and CDR2 SNEGSKA (reference sequence). The CDR3 contains 16 residues. The junction had 5 bases not matched to a gene; V was cut back by 3 bases and J by 1 base. The CDR3 protein is CSASGTSGGSSYEQYF. DNA of the CDR3: TGCAGTGCTAGTGGGACTAGCGGGGGATCTTCCTACGAGCAGTACTTC.

The chain joins TRBV18 to TRBJ1-1, with D tentatively TRBD1 (5 bases). This CDR3 contains 15 residues. The germline V and J ends were trimmed by 3 bases and 0 bases, with 11 bases remaining between them. Per germline, CDR1 KGHSH and CDR2 LQKENI. The CDR3 is CASSPTGRLNTEAFF. In DNA, the CDR3 is TGTGCCAGCTCACCTACAGGCAGACTGAACACTGAAGCTTTCTTT. The whole variable domain, remainder taken from reference TRBV18 and TRBJ1-1, is NAGVMQNPRHLVRRRGQEARLRCSPMKGHSHVYWYRQLPEEGLKFMVYLQKENIIDESGMPKERFSAEFPKEGPSILRIQQVVRGDSAAYFCASSPTGRLNTEAFFGQGTRLTVV.

This clonotype was counted between two and nine times. The V gene is TRBV4-1, the J gene TRBJ2-3; TRBD1 aligns across 8 bases. The CDR3 contains 15 residues. Germline V lookup: CDR1 MGHRA, CDR2 YSYEKL. The V gene end was trimmed by 4 bases and the J gene end by 4 bases; junction bases not matched to a gene: 7. The CDR3 loop reads CASSPGQGGSDTQYF. CDR3 bases: TGCGCCAGCAGCCCAGGACAGGGAGGCTCAGATACGCAGTATTTT.

The V call is TRBV5-1, the J call TRBJ2-5; D unclear. Per germline, CDR1 SGHRS and CDR2 YFSETQ. V dropped 0 bases and J dropped 1 base, with 10 bases sitting between them. The CDR3 has 15 residues. CDR3 sequence: CASSLAATPQETQYF. The CDR3 DNA follows: TGCGCCAGCAGCTTGGCCGCGACTCCCCAAGAGACCCAGTACTTC.

The rearrangement uses TRBV6-5 and TRBJ2-1, with 11 bases identical to TRBD2. This CDR3 is 18 amino acids long. The V and J ends lost 0 bases and 6 bases, in that order; junction bases with no gene match: 10. Germline values: CDR1 MNHEY, CDR2 SVGAGI. The CDR3 loop reads CASSYSAFSGGARNEQFF. The CDR3 DNA is TGTGCCAGCAGTTACTCGGCCTTTAGCGGGGGGGCTCGCAATGAGCAGTTCTTC.

The DNA of the CDR3 is TGCGCCAGCAGGCGGGGACAAAGTGGGGAGACCCAGTACTTC. It yields the protein CASRRGQSGETQYF. This chain links TRBV10-2 with TRBJ2-7; perhaps D is TRBD1 or TRBD2 (6 bases each). The J call may be in error: the DNA end matches TRBJ2-5 better. This CDR3 spans 14 amino acids. Germline loops: CDR1 WSHSY, CDR2 SAAADI.